A selection of T cell receptor beta chains follows, all from one sample in a study of Ad26.COV2.S vaccination and SARS-CoV-2 variants. Data came from immunoSEQ multiplex PCR; TCRdb stores just in-frame clones and leaves some out. This sample has over 100,000 clones, with about 78% found just once. The material was peripheral blood, obtained after recovery from COVID-19. These TCRs come from a human donor who had recovered from COVID-19. CDR3s include the opening cysteine and the closing phenylalanine or tryptophan. A D gene is named only where the DNA matches it firmly. Expanded clones get a size class; other rows say once, few or many, or leave the size out.

J | V | D | size | CDR3 | DNA
TRBJ2-7 | TRBV5-5 | - | - | CASSGQYYEQYF | TGTGCCAGCAGCGGTCAGTACTACGAGCAGTACTTC
TRBJ2-5 | TRBV27 | TRBD2 | - | CASSLFLAGGIETQYF | TGTGCCAGCAGTCTCTTTCTAGCGGGGGGGATAGAGACCCAGTACTTC
TRBJ1-4 | TRBV5-1 | - | - | CASQRELNEKLFF | TGCGCCAGCCAAAGAGAACTTAATGAAAAACTGTTTTTT
TRBJ1-5 | TRBV6-5 | - | - | CASSMRGMSNQPQHF | TGTGCCAGCAGTATGCGGGGGATGAGCAATCAGCCCCAGCATTTT
TRBJ2-2 | TRBV14 | - | - | CVSSQVGGNTGELFF | TGTGTCAGCAGCCAAGTAGGAGGGAACACCGGGGAGCTGTTTTTT
TRBJ1-2 | TRBV7-6 | - | - | CASSPLGPYKGYTF | TGTGCCAGCAGCCCATTGGGACCCTACAAAGGCTACACCTTC
TRBJ2-6 | TRBV10-3 | - | - | CAISEGPGANVLTF | TGTGCCATCAGTGAGGGCCCTGGGGCCAACGTCCTGACTTTC
TRBJ2-5 | TRBV7-2 | - | once | CASSLAGLETQYF | TGTGCCAGCAGCTTAGCGGGGCTAGAGACCCAGTACTTC
TRBJ1-4 | TRBV11-2 | - | - | CASSRGGIEKLFF | TGTGCCAGCAGCAGAGGGGGAATTGAAAAACTGTTTTTT
TRBJ2-7 | TRBV7-6 | TRBD1 | once | CASSLETGVSYEQYF | TGTGCCAGCAGCTTAGAGACAGGGGTTTCCTACGAGCAGTACTTC
TRBJ2-3 | TRBV5-1 | - | - | CASIPGNLQVDTQYF | TGCGCCAGCATCCCAGGAAACTTACAGGTAGATACGCAGTATTTT
TRBJ1-2 | TRBV28 | TRBD1 | - | CASRQGLDGYTF | TGTGCCAGCAGACAGGGGCTGGATGGCTACACCTTC
TRBJ1-5 | TRBV27 | TRBD1 | - | CASGGGRGNQPQHF | TGTGCCAGCGGAGGGGGCAGGGGCAATCAGCCCCAGCATTTT
TRBJ2-2 | TRBV9 | - | - | CASSVDGTMNTGELFF | TGTGCCAGCAGCGTAGACGGGACAATGAACACCGGGGAGCTGTTTTTT
TRBJ1-6 | TRBV9 | TRBD1 | - | CASSVGPGGESPLHF | TGTGCCAGCAGCGTAGGACCAGGGGGGGAATCACCCCTCCACTTT
TRBJ2-1 | TRBV4-3 | - | - | CASSQEAASYNEQFF | TGCGCCAGCAGCCAAGAAGCTGCTTCCTACAATGAGCAGTTCTTC
TRBJ1-5 | TRBV29-1 | - | - | CSASRGSNQPQHF | TGCAGCGCTTCGCGGGGGAGCAATCAGCCCCAGCATTTT
TRBJ1-2 | TRBV5-6 | - | - | CASSRGNYGYTF | TGTGCCAGCAGCCGGGGTAACTATGGCTACACCTTC
TRBJ2-7 | TRBV30 | - | - | CAWSPLGHTSSYEQYF | TGTGCCTGGAGTCCCCTTGGACATACGAGCTCCTACGAGCAGTACTTC
TRBJ2-3 | TRBV7-7 | - | - | CASSLDAGSSVHTQYF | TGTGCCAGCAGCTTAGACGCCGGTTCGTCCGTACATACGCAGTATTTT
TRBJ1-1 | TRBV7-3 | - | - | CASSLQVNTEAFF | TGTGCCAGCAGCCTCCAGGTGAACACTGAAGCTTTCTTT
TRBJ2-5 | TRBV12-5 | - | - | CASGFNLQETQYF | TGTGCTAGTGGCTTTAACTTGCAAGAGACCCAGTACTTC
TRBJ2-7 | TRBV7-3 | - | - | CASSLSHSGAYEQYF | TGTGCCAGCAGCTTAAGTCATTCGGGGGCCTACGAGCAGTACTTC
TRBJ1-6 | TRBV19 | - | - | CASSTTAGGESPLHF | TGTGCCAGTAGTACCACAGCGGGCGGGGAGTCACCCCTCCACTTT